This T cell receptor beta chain was obtained from a study of control samples from healthy donors and cancer patients. Generated by immunoSEQ multiplex PCR, the TCRdb table keeps only in-frame clones and is missing some. The sample consists of about 110,000 clones, roughly 90% of them appearing once. Material: PBMCs. The TCR comes from an older woman with lung cancer.

Here the CDR3 reads CASRRQGAVEAFF. Here the CDR3 DNA reads TGTGCCAGCAGGCGGCAGGGGGCGGTTGAAGCTTTCTTT. The chain carries TRBV5-6 and TRBJ1-1; 8 nucleotides align to TRBD1. The CDR3 runs 13 residues. Germline V CDR1 and CDR2: SGHDT, YYEEEE. V dropped 5 bases and J dropped 7; count of bases not matched to a gene: 7.